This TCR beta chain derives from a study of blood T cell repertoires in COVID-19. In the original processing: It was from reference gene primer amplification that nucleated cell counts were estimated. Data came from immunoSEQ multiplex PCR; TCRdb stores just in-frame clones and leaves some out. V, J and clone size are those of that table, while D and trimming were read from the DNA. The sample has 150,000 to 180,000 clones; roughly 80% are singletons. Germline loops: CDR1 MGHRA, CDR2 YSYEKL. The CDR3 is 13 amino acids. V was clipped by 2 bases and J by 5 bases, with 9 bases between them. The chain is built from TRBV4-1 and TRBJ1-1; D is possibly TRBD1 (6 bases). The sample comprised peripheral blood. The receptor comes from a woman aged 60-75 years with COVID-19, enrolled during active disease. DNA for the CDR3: TGCGCCAGCAGCCAACCACAGGGAACTGAAGCTTTCTTT. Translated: CASSQPQGTEAFF.